This T cell receptor beta chain was sequenced in a study of molecular identifiers for immune sequencing clone quantification. Across the study: Replicate experiments divided RNA from roughly 21,000 or 96,000 naive CD8 cells into five parts and sequenced four. Overall study results and limits: Whereas naive cells kept under 1% of molecules in clones above 20 RNA copies, such clones held over 97% in effectors.

Losses at the gene ends were 5 bases for V and 3 bases for J; bases not matched to a gene: 8. This CDR3 is 16 amino acids long. The germline CDR1 and CDR2 sequences are SGHAT and FQNNGV. A single record per CDR3 protein comes from TCRdb applying MiXCR to the PCR reads. The table lists about 640,000 distinct CDR3 sequences, 15% to 20% of them singletons. As CD8+CD4-CCR7+CD45RA+ cells, naive CD8 T cells were sorted. In its sample, this clonotype was seen many times. Its antigen is unidentified. J is TRBJ2-1 and V is TRBV11-2; 9 bases line up with TRBD2. This TCR came from a human donor in good health. Some libraries in this study had Jurkat cell RNA spiked in. Sequencing input: naive CD8+ T cells from blood, with Jurkat cell RNA spiked in. The subset here: FACS-sorted CD8+CD4-CCR7+CD45RA+ naive T cells. DNA of the CDR3: TGTGCCAGCAGCGAACACAGCGGGAGGAACTACAATGAGCAGTTCTTC. The encoded protein is CASSEHSGRNYNEQFF.